This passage covers 17 T cell receptor beta chains from one sample sequenced in a study of T-cell reconstitution after alpha-beta-depleted transplantation in children listed by TCRdb under 2016. The protocol used for the library was PCR. Sequencer: Illumina HiSeq 2500. Molecular barcoding was employed in the preparation of TCR libraries, with unique molecular identifiers being used to normalize TCRbeta repertoire quantification. TCRdb itself trimmed the public reads at Q25 with fastp, ran MiXCR and retained productive beta chains. All rows with the same CDR3 protein become a single entry with the most common DNA and genes. The sample table holds fewer than 450,000 distinct CDR3 sequences, of which around 15% were seen once. Roughly 41% of the sample goes to the ten largest clones. Interpreted using the paper, the treatment or condition label stands for: allogeneic hematopoietic cell transplantation with graft depleted of TCRalphabeta T cells and CD19 B cells.

Specimen: PBMCs, mostly from graft donor cells, collected 360 days after TCRalphabeta/CD19-depleted stem cell transplant. Source of these receptors: a male patient aged 2 to 10 who had a stem cell transplant for acute lymphoblastic leukemia, so the T cells may come from the graft donor.

This clonotype occurred a few times. The chain carries TRBV12-3 or TRBV12-4 and TRBJ2-3; D possibly matches TRBD1 or TRBD2 (5 bases each). Trimming took off 5 bases at V and 3 bases at J, with 15 bases between the two ends. The CDR3 extends over 15 amino acids. The CDR3 region has the DNA TGTGCCAGCAGTCCCCCGAGGGGTGGTACAGATACGCAGTATTTT. Its protein product is CASSPPRGGTDTQYF.

This clonotype was seen more than once but under ten times. This CDR3 is CASSFLGEQFF. The CDR3 coding sequence is TGTGCCAGCAGTTTTTTGGGAGAGCAGTTCTTC. This chain connects TRBV12-3 or TRBV12-4 to TRBJ2-1; no clear D. V was trimmed by 3 bases and J by 10 bases, leaving 7 bases between them. This CDR3 has 11 residues.

The rearrangement links TRBV4-2 to TRBJ1-6; 9 bases map to TRBD1. The CDR3 consists of 16 residues. Germline V lookup: CDR1 LGHNA, CDR2 YNFKEQ. V lost 4 bases, J lost 8 bases, and 9 bases stayed unmatched. CDR3 DNA sequence: TGTGCCAGCAGCCTCGACAGGGGGGGTAGGGATTCACCCCTCCACTTT. Translation gives CASSLDRGGRDSPLHF.

V is TRBV6-5 and J is TRBJ2-5; D uncertain. Germline V lookup: CDR1 MNHEY, CDR2 SVGAGI. The V end lost 0 bases, the J end lost 2 bases, and 7 bases lay between the germline ends. This CDR3 region has 14 residues. The CDR3 reads CASSYSGWQETQYF. The CDR3 bases are TGTGCCAGCAGTTACTCAGGGTGGCAAGAGACCCAGTACTTC.

The V call is TRBV20-1, the J call TRBJ2-3, with D possibly TRBD1 on 6 matching bases. The germline V gene encodes CDR1 DFQATT and CDR2 SNEGSKA (reference sequence). V lost 1 base and J 0 bases, leaving 17 bases between the germline ends. The CDR3 is 17 amino acids. The CDR3 is CSARVGDGQKSTDTQYF. DNA for the CDR3: TGCAGTGCTAGAGTGGGGGATGGACAGAAGAGCACAGATACGCAGTATTTT.

The chain combines TRBV6-2 or TRBV6-3 with TRBJ2-1, with TRBD2 matching 11 bases. This CDR3 spans 15 amino acids. Germline CDR1 is MNHEY and CDR2 is SVGEGT. Trimming cost V 4 bases and J 8 bases; bases outside gene matches: 7. Here the CDR3 DNA reads TGTGCCAGCAGTTCACTAGCGGGAGACAAGTATGAGCAGTTCTTC. Translation: CASSSLAGDKYEQFF.

This chain links TRBV5-1 with TRBJ1-1, with D maybe TRBD1 (5 bases). Trimming took off 0 bases at V and 0 bases at J, with 12 bases between the two ends. The CDR3 runs 16 residues. Germline V lookup: CDR1 SGHRS, CDR2 YFSETQ. The CDR3 here is CASSLAPTGLNTEAFF. The CDR3 nucleotides are TGCGCCAGCAGCTTGGCTCCAACAGGTCTGAACACTGAAGCTTTCTTT.

This clonotype was found a few times. The chain has TRBV15 and TRBJ2-1; D gene unclear. V was cut by 0 bases and J by 4 bases, with 10 bases left in between. The germline V gene has CDR1 LNHNV and CDR2 YYDKDF (reference sequence). There are 15 residues in the CDR3. In nucleotides, the CDR3 is TGTGCCACCAGCAGAGATCGACCGGGTTACAATGAGCAGTTCTTC. Translating it yields CATSRDRPGYNEQFF.

The V and J genes are TRBV6-2 or TRBV6-3 and TRBJ1-5; 8 bases match TRBD1. CDR1 and CDR2 (germline): MNHEY, SVGEGT. CDR3 length equals 17 residues. The ends lost 0 bases at V and 4 bases at J; junction bases unmatched: 8. CDR3 region: CASSYSPDRGGNQPQHF. The CDR3 nucleotides are TGTGCCAGCAGTTACTCACCCGACAGGGGCGGAAATCAGCCCCAGCATTTT.

This clonotype showed up just a few times. The V gene is TRBV6-1, the J gene TRBJ1-5; D is unclear. The germline V gene encodes CDR1 MNHNS and CDR2 SASEGT. With 0 bases removed from V and 7 bases from J, the gap between germline ends came to 10 bases. The CDR3 has 14 amino acids. Here the CDR3 DNA reads TGTGCCAGCAGTGAAGCGGGAGGTTACCAGCCCCAGCATTTT. Translated: CASSEAGGYQPQHF.

This clonotype was detected many times. This sequence joins TRBV5-5 and TRBJ2-7; 10 bases fit TRBD2. Unmatched junction bases numbered 10, after V lost 4 bases and J lost 3 bases. CDR3 size: 16 residues. CDR1 SGHKS and CDR2 YYEKEE come from the germline V gene (reference sequence). CDR3 residues: CASSLVPSGGSYEQYF. The CDR3 DNA sequence: TGTGCCAGCAGCCTCGTTCCTAGCGGGGGTAGCTACGAGCAGTACTTC.

At least ten counts were recorded for this clonotype. The gene calls are TRBV4-2 and TRBJ1-1; TRBD1 matches 7 bases. The length of the CDR3 is 15 residues. J lost 2 bases, V lost 4 bases, and 7 bases had no gene match. Germline V lookup: CDR1 LGHNA, CDR2 YNFKEQ. CDR3 sequence (DNA): TGTGCCAGCAGCCCCCAGGACAGGTTAAACACTGAAGCTTTCTTT. Residues: CASSPQDRLNTEAFF.

The chain employs TRBV11-2 and TRBJ2-4; 8 bases line up with TRBD1. With V trimmed by 0 bases and J by 3 bases, 7 bases remained unmatched. This CDR3 spans 17 amino acids. The germline V gene encodes CDR1 SGHAT and CDR2 FQNNGV. The CDR3 protein is CASSLDPGTGHKNIQYF. The CDR3, as DNA: TGTGCCAGCAGCTTAGATCCGGGGACAGGCCACAAAAACATTCAGTACTTC.

This clonotype was counted ten times or more. The rearrangement links TRBV27 to TRBJ2-3, with D perhaps matching TRBD1 (5 bases). Between the trimmed V and J ends, which lost 6 bases and 4 bases, there was a span of 11 bases. Per the germline V gene, CDR1 is MNHEY and CDR2 is SMNVEV (reference sequence). This CDR3 comprises 13 residues. CDR3 nucleotides: TGTGCCAGCAGACTTCCCAGGGCAGATACGCAGTATTTT. Its translation: CASRLPRADTQYF.

This clonotype appeared a few times. CDR3 sequence reads: CSARVGGGNSPLHF. The DNA of the CDR3 is TGCAGTGCTAGAGTAGGGGGCGGGAATTCACCCCTCCACTTT. The rearrangement uses TRBV20-1 and TRBJ1-6; 7 bases agree with TRBD1. Trimming at V came to 1 base and at J to 7 bases, leaving 4 bases not matched to a gene. The CDR3 is 14 amino acids. Germline CDR1 and CDR2: DFQATT and SNEGSKA (reference sequence).

There are a few counts of this clonotype. The rearrangement links TRBV30 to TRBJ1-5; maybe TRBD1 (6 bases). The germline V and J ends were trimmed by 1 base and 4 bases, with 8 bases remaining between them. The germline V gene has CDR1 GTSNPN and CDR2 SVGIG (reference sequence). This CDR3 has 13 residues. In nucleotides, the CDR3 is TGTGCCTGGAGTGGAGGGGGGAATCAGCCCCAGCATTTT. Amino acids: CAWSGGGNQPQHF.

The table lists this clonotype with a few counts. V gene TRBV12-3 or TRBV12-4 combines with J gene TRBJ2-7; TRBD2 agrees at 7 bases. The CDR3 is made up of 13 amino acids. With 7 bases clipped from V and 7 bases from J, the junction kept 10 bases outside the gene matches. The CDR3 DNA sequence: TGTGCCAGCAAACTTCCGGGACTAACTGAGCAGTACTTC. Its translation is CASKLPGLTEQYF.